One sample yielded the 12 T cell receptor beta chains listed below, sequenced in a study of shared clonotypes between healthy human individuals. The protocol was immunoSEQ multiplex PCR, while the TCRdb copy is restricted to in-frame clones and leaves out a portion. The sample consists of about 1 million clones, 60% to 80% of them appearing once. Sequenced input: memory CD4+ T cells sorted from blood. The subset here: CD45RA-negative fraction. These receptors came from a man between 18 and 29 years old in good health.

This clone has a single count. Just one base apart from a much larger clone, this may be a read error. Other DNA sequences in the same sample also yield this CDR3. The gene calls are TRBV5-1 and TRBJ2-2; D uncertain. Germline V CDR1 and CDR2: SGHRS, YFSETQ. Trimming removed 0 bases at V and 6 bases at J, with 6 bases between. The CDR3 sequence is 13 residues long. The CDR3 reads CASSLAIAGELFF. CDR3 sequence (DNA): TGCGCCAGCAGCTTGGCTATCGCCGGGGAGCTGTTTTTT.

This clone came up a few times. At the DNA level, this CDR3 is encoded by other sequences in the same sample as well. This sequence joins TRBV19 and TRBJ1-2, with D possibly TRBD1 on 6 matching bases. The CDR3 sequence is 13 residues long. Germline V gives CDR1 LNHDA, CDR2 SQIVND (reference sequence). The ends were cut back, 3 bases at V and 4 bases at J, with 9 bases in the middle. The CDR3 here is CASSIQGTYGYTF. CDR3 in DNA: TGTGCCAGTAGTATTCAGGGGACCTATGGCTACACCTTC.

The CDR3 DNA reads TGTGCCAGCAGTGTTTCAGGCTCCTACAATGAGCAGTTCTTC. Amino acids: CASSVSGSYNEQFF. The V gene is TRBV2, the J gene TRBJ2-1; D uncertain. Trimming left V 4 bases short and J 0 bases short, with 7 bases between. CDR3 length equals 14 residues. In germline, CDR1 is SNHLY, CDR2 FYNNEI.

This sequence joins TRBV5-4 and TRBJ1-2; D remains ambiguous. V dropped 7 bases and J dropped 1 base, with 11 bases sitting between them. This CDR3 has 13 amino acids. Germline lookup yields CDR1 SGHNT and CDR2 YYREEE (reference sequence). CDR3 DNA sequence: TGTGCCAGCGGGCGGGAGATTAACTATGGCTACACCTTC. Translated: CASGREINYGYTF.

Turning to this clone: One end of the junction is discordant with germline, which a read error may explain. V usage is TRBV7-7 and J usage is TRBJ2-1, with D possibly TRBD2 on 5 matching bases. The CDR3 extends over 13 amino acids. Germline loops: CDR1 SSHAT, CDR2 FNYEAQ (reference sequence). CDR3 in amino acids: CASSLGGPNEQFF. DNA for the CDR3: TGTGCTAGCAGCTTAGGCGGGCCCAATGAGCAGTTCTTC.

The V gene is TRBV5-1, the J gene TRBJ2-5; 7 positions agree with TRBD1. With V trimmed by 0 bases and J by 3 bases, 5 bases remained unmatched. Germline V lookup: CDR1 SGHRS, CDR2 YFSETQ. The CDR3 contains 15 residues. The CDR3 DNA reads TGCGCCAGCAGCTTGGGACAGGGAAAGAAAGAGACCCAGTACTTC. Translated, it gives CASSLGQGKKETQYF.

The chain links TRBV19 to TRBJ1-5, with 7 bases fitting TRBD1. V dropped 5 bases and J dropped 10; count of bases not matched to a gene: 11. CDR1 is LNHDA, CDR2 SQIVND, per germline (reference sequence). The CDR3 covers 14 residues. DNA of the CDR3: TGTGCCAGTAGTCCTGGACAGGTCTGGGAACCCCAGCATTTT. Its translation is CASSPGQVWEPQHF.

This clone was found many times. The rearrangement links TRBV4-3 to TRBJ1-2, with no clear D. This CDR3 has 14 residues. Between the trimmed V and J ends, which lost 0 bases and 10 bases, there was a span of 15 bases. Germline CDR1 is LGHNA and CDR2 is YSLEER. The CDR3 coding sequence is TGCGCCAGCAGCCAAGAGAGGGCAGGCGTGGACTACACCTTC. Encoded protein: CASSQERAGVDYTF.

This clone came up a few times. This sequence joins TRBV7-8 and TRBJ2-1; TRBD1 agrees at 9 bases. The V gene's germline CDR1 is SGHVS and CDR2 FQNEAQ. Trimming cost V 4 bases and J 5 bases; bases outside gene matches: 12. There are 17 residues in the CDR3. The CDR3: CASSSPQGQGPNNEQFF. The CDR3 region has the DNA TGTGCCAGCAGCTCCCCGCAGGGACAGGGACCCAACAATGAGCAGTTCTTC.

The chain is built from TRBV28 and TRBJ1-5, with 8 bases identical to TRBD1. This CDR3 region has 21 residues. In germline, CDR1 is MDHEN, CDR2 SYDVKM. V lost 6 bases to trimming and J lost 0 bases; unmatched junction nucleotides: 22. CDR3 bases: TGTGCCAGCAGCTTTCGCCGAACGTCGGACAGGGCCCTGTATAGCAATCAGCCCCAGCATTTT. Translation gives CASSFRRTSDRALYSNQPQHF.

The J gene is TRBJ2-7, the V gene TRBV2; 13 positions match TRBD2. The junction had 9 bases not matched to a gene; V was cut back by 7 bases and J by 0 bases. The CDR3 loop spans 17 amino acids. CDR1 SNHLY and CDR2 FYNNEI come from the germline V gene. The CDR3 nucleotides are TGTGCCAGCATTGGACTAGCGGGAGTAGTGCTCTCCTACGAGCAGTACTTC. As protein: CASIGLAGVVLSYEQYF.

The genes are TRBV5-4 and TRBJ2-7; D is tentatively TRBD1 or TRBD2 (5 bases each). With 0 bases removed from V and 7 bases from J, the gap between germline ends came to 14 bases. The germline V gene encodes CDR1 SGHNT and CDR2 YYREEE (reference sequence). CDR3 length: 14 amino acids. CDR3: CASSLGGSGGEQYF. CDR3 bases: TGTGCCAGCAGCTTGGGGGGCAGTGGCGGGGAGCAGTACTTC.